A single sample gave rise to the 27 T cell receptor beta chains below, sequenced in a study of blood T cell repertoires in COVID-19. Clones were sequenced by immunoSEQ multiplex PCR, and TCRdb holds only the in-frame ones, with some missing. This table holds just under 100,000 clones, more than 70% found once. The specimen was peripheral blood. These receptors were taken from a woman aged 55-69 years in a cohort sampled during active or convalescent COVID-19.

This chain connects TRBV25-1 to TRBJ2-2; 13 bases are a match to TRBD2. CDR3 size: 18 residues. Germline CDR1 MGHDK, CDR2 SYGVNS. Trimming cost V 4 bases and J 5 bases; bases outside gene matches: 10. The CDR3: CASSVGGLAGARTGELFF. CDR3 nucleotide sequence: TGTGCCAGCAGTGTAGGAGGACTAGCGGGGGCGCGGACCGGGGAGCTGTTTTTT.

CDR3 sequence (DNA): TGTGCCAGCAGCCAAGGGCAGGGCTTAATCTCTGGAAACACCATATATTTT. Translation: CASSQGQGLISGNTIYF. The genes are TRBV3-1 (or the pseudogene TRBV3-2) and TRBJ1-3; D perhaps matches TRBD1 (5 bases). Germline CDR1 is LGHDT and CDR2 is YNNKEL (reference sequence). The CDR3 contains 17 residues. V dropped 1 base and J dropped 0 bases, with 13 bases sitting between them.

This sequence joins TRBV6-5 and TRBJ1-5; D not certain. V was cut by 8 bases and J by 3 bases, with 8 bases left in between. The CDR3 totals 12 residues. Germline values: CDR1 MNHEY, CDR2 SVGAGI. DNA of the CDR3: TGTGCCAGCGGAGGGCCCAATCAGCCCCAGCATTTT. It codes for CASGGPNQPQHF.

The chain combines TRBV10-3 with TRBJ2-7; 8 bases line up with TRBD2. The CDR3 is 14 amino acids. Trimming at V came to 7 bases and at J to 6 bases, leaving 11 bases not matched to a gene. The germline V gene has CDR1 ENHRY and CDR2 SYGVKD. CDR3 amino acids: CAITPAAGDSEQYF. The CDR3 DNA reads TGTGCCATCACCCCGGCAGCGGGAGACAGCGAGCAGTACTTC.

This clone was detected only a few times. The chain carries TRBV5-1 and TRBJ1-2; D unresolved. V gave up 0 bases and J gave up 0 bases, with 9 bases separating them. This CDR3 spans 15 amino acids. CDR1 is SGHRS, CDR2 YFSETQ, per germline. In DNA form, the CDR3 reads TGCGCCAGCAGCTTGGATTATGGAGCTAACTATGGCTACACCTTC. It codes for CASSLDYGANYGYTF.

This rearrangement joins TRBV18 to TRBJ2-2; D uncertain. V was pared by 4 bases and J by 6 bases, with 12 bases between. Germline V gene data show CDR1 as KGHSH and CDR2 as LQKENI. This CDR3 spans 14 amino acids. CDR3 loop: CASSRARSSGELFF. The DNA of the CDR3 is TGTGCCAGCTCACGTGCCAGGTCGTCCGGGGAGCTGTTTTTT.

The genes are TRBV2 and TRBJ2-1, with TRBD2 as a possible D gene (5 bases). The V gene's germline CDR1 is SNHLY and CDR2 FYNNEI. The CDR3 covers 13 residues. V shed 7 bases and J shed 4 bases, with 11 bases lying between them. DNA for the CDR3: TGTGCCAGCATGAGGGCCCGTTACAATGAGCAGTTCTTC. Amino acids: CASMRARYNEQFF.

The CDR3 is CASSPGGGRAYNEQFF. The CDR3 bases are TGTGCCAGCAGCCCCGGTGGGGGGAGAGCCTACAATGAGCAGTTCTTC. The chain employs TRBV5-4 and TRBJ2-1; maybe TRBD2 (6 bases). Germline V gene sequence: CDR1 SGHNT, CDR2 YYREEE (reference sequence). The CDR3 sequence is 16 residues long. Trimming cost V 4 bases and J 2 bases, with 16 bases left between them.

The rearrangement uses TRBV28 and TRBJ1-2; TRBD1 matches 7 bases. This CDR3 spans 15 amino acids. With V trimmed by 4 bases and J by 3 bases, 8 bases remained unmatched. Germline loops: CDR1 MDHEN, CDR2 SYDVKM. CDR3 coding DNA: TGTGCCAGCAGTTCACGGGAGGGACAGTACTATGGCTACACCTTC. Its protein is CASSSREGQYYGYTF.

V usage is TRBV15 and J usage is TRBJ2-7; the D gene is possibly TRBD2 (6 bases). Germline V CDR1 and CDR2: LNHNV, YYDKDF (reference sequence). The CDR3 contains 14 residues. V gave up 6 bases and J gave up 3 bases, with 15 bases separating them. CDR3 DNA sequence: TGTGCCACCAGACCGACTAGTGAACACTACGAGCAGTACTTC. Translation gives CATRPTSEHYEQYF. The complete variable domain, with remaining parts taken from reference TRBV15 and TRBJ2-7, reads DAMVIQNPRYQVTQFGKPVTLSCSQTLNHNVMYWYQQKSSQAPKLLFHYYDKDFNNEADTPDNFQSRRPNTSFCFLDIRSPGLGDTAMYLCATRPTSEHYEQYFGPGTRLTVT.

The table lists this clone with a count of one. This chain uses TRBV4-1 with TRBJ1-2; a weak D match, TRBD1 (5 bases). Trimming shortened V by 7 bases and J by 4 bases, and 16 bases separated the two germline ends. This CDR3 region has 14 residues. Per germline, CDR1 MGHRA and CDR2 YSYEKL. CDR3 DNA sequence: TGCGCCAGCACCGGGACTCATAGGCCCTATGGCTACACCTTC. It yields the protein CASTGTHRPYGYTF.

The chain employs TRBV6-5 and TRBJ2-1; TRBD2 matches 7 bases. The CDR3 spans 15 residues. From germline, CDR1 is MNHEY and CDR2 SVGAGI. With V trimmed by 1 base and J by 5 bases, 5 bases remained unmatched. The CDR3 sequence: CASSYLRLANNEQFF. As DNA, the CDR3 is TGTGCCAGCAGTTACTTAAGACTAGCAAACAATGAGCAGTTCTTC.

DNA for the CDR3: TGCGCCAGCAGCCAAGTCGGGGCACTAGCGGGAAAGCAGTACTTC. It is translated as CASSQVGALAGKQYF. V usage is TRBV4-1 and J usage is TRBJ2-7, with 10 bases fitting TRBD2. The CDR3 runs to 15 residues. V shed 1 base, J shed 8 bases, and the junction held 8 bases outside the gene matches. In germline, CDR1 is MGHRA, CDR2 YSYEKL.

The rearrangement uses TRBV5-1 and TRBJ2-5; 8 nucleotides line up with TRBD1. The V gene's germline CDR1 is SGHRS and CDR2 YFSETQ. This CDR3 comprises 15 residues. The ends lost 3 bases at V and 5 bases at J; junction bases unmatched: 9. CDR3 sequence: CASSSPQGVRETQYF. Written as DNA, the CDR3 is TGCGCCAGCAGCTCCCCACAGGGGGTCCGGGAGACCCAGTACTTC.

CDR3 in amino acids: CASSRDSHKNTEAFF. The CDR3 nucleotides read TGTGCCAGCTCACGGGACAGTCATAAGAACACTGAAGCTTTCTTT. This rearrangement joins TRBV18 to TRBJ1-1; 7 nucleotides line up with TRBD1. After removal of 4 bases from V and 1 base from J, the junction contained 6 bases not matched to a gene. Germline values: CDR1 KGHSH, CDR2 LQKENI. There are 15 residues in the CDR3.

The chain has TRBV5-1 and TRBJ2-3, with 7 bases aligning to TRBD1. This CDR3 has 15 residues. Germline values: CDR1 SGHRS, CDR2 YFSETQ. V shed 5 bases, J shed 5 bases, and the junction held 11 bases outside the gene matches. The CDR3 nucleotides read TGCGCCAGCAGTTTGATGGGACAGAGGGGAGATACGCAGTATTTT. It specifies CASSLMGQRGDTQYF.

CDR3 region: CASSLTGQGYGYTF. The DNA for the CDR3 is TGTGCCAGCAGTTTAACGGGACAGGGATATGGCTACACCTTC. The chain recombines TRBV27 with TRBJ1-2, with 9 bases lining up with TRBD1. CDR1 and CDR2 from the germline V gene are MNHEY and SMNVEV (reference sequence). This CDR3 is built from 14 residues. After removal of 2 bases from V and 5 bases from J, the junction contained 3 bases not matched to a gene.

This sequence joins TRBV6-1 and TRBJ1-5, with D unclear. The CDR3 runs to 13 residues. Trimming stripped 1 base from V and 10 bases from J, with 11 bases between. Per the germline V gene, CDR1 is MNHNS and CDR2 is SASEGT. DNA for the CDR3: TGTGCCAGCAGTGAAGAAAAGCTCGGTCCCCAGCATTTT. Its protein is CASSEEKLGPQHF.

The chain has TRBV3-1 (or the pseudogene TRBV3-2) and TRBJ2-7; tentatively, D is TRBD2 (5 bases). Trimming pared 2 bases from V and 2 bases from J, leaving 13 bases between. Germline lookup yields CDR1 LGHDT and CDR2 YNNKEL (reference sequence). The CDR3 covers 15 residues. CDR3 coding DNA: TGTGCCAGCAGCCAACGAGGGAGTGGGACCTACGAGCAGTACTTC. This sequence encodes CASSQRGSGTYEQYF.

The genes are TRBV20-1 and TRBJ1-1; D gene uncertain. Germline CDR1 reads DFQATT; CDR2 reads SNEGSKA (reference sequence). With 0 bases removed from V and 9 bases from J, the gap between germline ends came to 8 bases. This CDR3 is 11 amino acids long. This CDR3 is CSARDSRKAFF. The CDR3 DNA reads as TGCAGTGCTAGAGACTCCAGAAAAGCTTTCTTT.

V gene TRBV5-1 combines with J gene TRBJ1-4, with 7 bases matching TRBD1. Germline CDR1 and CDR2: SGHRS and YFSETQ. V shed 4 bases, J shed 5 bases, and the junction held 11 bases outside the gene matches. This CDR3 region has 16 residues. The chain's CDR3 is CASSVTGATPNEKLFF. CDR3 nucleotide sequence: TGCGCCAGCAGCGTTACAGGGGCTACCCCAAATGAAAAACTGTTTTTT.

This clone showed up just once. The V call is TRBV27, the J call TRBJ1-6; 8 nucleotides line up with TRBD1. With 6 bases clipped from V and 7 bases from J, the junction kept 2 bases outside the gene matches. CDR1 and CDR2 from the germline V gene are MNHEY and SMNVEV (reference sequence). CDR3 length equals 13 residues. CDR3 nucleotide sequence: TGTGCCAGCAGGGGACAGGAAAATTCACCCCTCCACTTT. It encodes CASRGQENSPLHF.

The chain employs TRBV5-1 and TRBJ1-1; the D gene is possibly TRBD1 (6 bases). The V gene lost 7 bases and the J gene lost 0 bases, with 16 bases spanning the gap. Germline lookup yields CDR1 SGHRS and CDR2 YFSETQ. This CDR3 has 15 amino acids. Written as DNA, the CDR3 is TGCGCCAGCGCGGAAGGACAGCCCATGAACACTGAAGCTTTCTTT. The encoded protein is CASAEGQPMNTEAFF.

This chain joins TRBV11-2 and TRBJ1-2; TRBD1 aligns across 11 bases. This CDR3 region has 16 residues. Per germline, CDR1 SGHAT and CDR2 FQNNGV. Trimming removed 1 base from V and 1 base from J; junction bases left unmatched: 2. The CDR3 loop is CASSLAGTGGNYGYTF. CDR3 sequence (DNA): TGTGCCAGCAGCTTAGCCGGGACAGGGGGTAACTATGGCTACACCTTC.

This clone was recorded once. DNA for the CDR3: TGTGCCAGCACTAATTTTGGGAACCGGGACAGGCTGGGCACTGAAGCTTTCTTT. Protein sequence: CASTNFGNRDRLGTEAFF. The chain combines TRBV27 with TRBJ1-1, with 8 positions matching TRBD1. Germline CDR1 reads MNHEY; CDR2 reads SMNVEV (reference sequence). This CDR3 spans 18 amino acids. After removal of 7 bases from V and 4 bases from J, the junction contained 20 bases not matched to a gene.

The chain employs TRBV9 and TRBJ2-1, with D possibly TRBD2 on 5 matching bases. Germline values: CDR1 SGDLS, CDR2 YYNGEE. V lost 1 base to trimming and J lost 1 base, with 9 bases between them. This CDR3 spans 15 amino acids. The CDR3 sequence: CASSVTTGSYNEQFF. DNA of the CDR3: TGTGCCAGCAGCGTAACGACGGGATCCTACAATGAGCAGTTCTTC.

The gene calls are TRBV15 and TRBJ2-5, with unresolved D. This CDR3 is 12 amino acids long. Trimming removed 4 bases at V and 7 bases at J, with 10 bases between. From germline, CDR1 is LNHNV and CDR2 YYDKDF (reference sequence). CDR3 loop: CATSNLRGTQYF. CDR3 sequence (DNA): TGTGCCACCAGCAATCTAAGAGGGACCCAGTACTTC. Drawing the rest from reference TRBV15 and TRBJ2-5, the complete variable domain is DAMVIQNPRYQVTQFGKPVTLSCSQTLNHNVMYWYQQKSSQAPKLLFHYYDKDFNNEADTPDNFQSRRPNTSFCFLDIRSPGLGDTAMYLCATSNLRGTQYFGPGTRLLVL.